A selection of T cell receptor beta chains follows, all from one sample in a study of blood T cell repertoires in COVID-19. Sequencing was performed with immunoSEQ multiplex PCR; in TCRdb, only in-frame clones are kept and a portion is missing. The sample has roughly 90,000 clones, almost 80% seen once. Sequencing used peripheral blood. These receptors were collected from a human donor in a cohort sampled during active COVID-19. The CDR3 runs from the conserved cysteine through the conserved F or W. A D gene is named only where the DNA matches it firmly. Clone size is stated in some rows and not others, as once, few, many or a class when expanded.

clone size	J gene	V gene	D gene	CDR3 DNA	CDR3 protein
NA	TRBJ2-7	TRBV12-3/TRBV12-4	TRBD1	TGTGCCAGCAGCATACAGGGGATCTACGAGCAGTACTTC	CASSIQGIYEQYF
NA	TRBJ1-3	TRBV7-9	NA	TGTGCCAGCAGCTTCTCGGGACTCGGAAACACCATATATTTT	CASSFSGLGNTIYF
NA	TRBJ2-3	TRBV28	NA	TGTGCCAGCAGTCTGACAGGAAGAGTCGCTGGCACAGATACGCAGTATTTT	CASSLTGRVAGTDTQYF
few	TRBJ1-2	TRBV9	NA	TGTGCCAGCAGCCCCCCCAGCGCGAACTATGGCTACACCTTC	CASSPPSANYGYTF
few	TRBJ1-1	TRBV2	NA	TGTGCCAGCAGTGTAAACGGTAACACTGAAGCTTTCTTT	CASSVNGNTEAFF
NA	TRBJ1-4	TRBV4-1	TRBD1	TGCGCCAGCAGCTCCGGGACAGGGGGGACTAATGAAAAACTGTTTTTT	CASSSGTGGTNEKLFF
NA	TRBJ2-2	TRBV7-3	TRBD2	TGTGCCAGCAGCCCCCCGGGACTAGCGGGAGGCCGGGAGCTGTTTTTT	CASSPPGLAGGRELFF
NA	TRBJ2-7	TRBV10-2	NA	TGCGCCAGTGCCGGGTCCACTGCCGAGCAGTACTTC	CASAGSTAEQYF
NA	TRBJ2-3	TRBV10-2	TRBD2	TGCGCCAGCAGTGAGTTTAGCGGGAGAACAGATACGCAGTATTTT	CASSEFSGRTDTQYF
NA	TRBJ2-1	TRBV5-1	TRBD2	TGCGCCAGCAGCCTGGGACTAGTGGTCTACAATGAGCAGTTCTTC	CASSLGLVVYNEQFF
NA	TRBJ1-2	TRBV28	TRBD1	TGTGCCAGCAGTTCCCGGGACAGGGAGGGCTACACCTTC	CASSSRDREGYTF
NA	TRBJ1-2	TRBV6-5	TRBD1	TGTGCCAGCAGGGGGACAGGGGGCAGCTATGGCTACACCTTC	CASRGTGGSYGYTF
NA	TRBJ2-3	TRBV6-5	TRBD2	TGTGCCAGCAGTTACGTGGAGCGGGGGAACACAGATACGCAGTATTTT	CASSYVERGNTDTQYF
NA	TRBJ1-1	TRBV28	NA	TGTGCCAGCAGTTTATCGGGTTCTGGTGAAGCTTTCTTT	CASSLSGSGEAFF
NA	TRBJ1-4	TRBV28	NA	TGTGCCAGCAGCTCGCCCGGGAGACTAAATGAAAAACTGTTTTTT	CASSSPGRLNEKLFF
NA	TRBJ2-2	TRBV27	TRBD1	TGTGCCACCCGACCCTGGGGACAGCAAAACACCGGGGAGCTGTTTTTT	CATRPWGQQNTGELFF
many	TRBJ1-4	TRBV28	TRBD1	TGTGCCAGCAGTTTAGGCGGGGCAGGGGGTAATGAAAAACTGTTTTTT	CASSLGGAGGNEKLFF
few	TRBJ2-2	TRBV18	NA	TGTGCCAGCTCACCACCGGAGGGGTTAACCGGGGAGCTGTTTTTT	CASSPPEGLTGELFF
NA	TRBJ2-2	TRBV28	TRBD1	TGTGCCAGCAGTTCTACGGCGACAGGGATGTACGGGGAGCTGTTTTTT	CASSSTATGMYGELFF
NA	TRBJ2-3	TRBV11-2	NA	TGTGCCAGCAGCGCGAACAGGGTTTACGCAGATACGCAGTATTTT	CASSANRVYADTQYF
NA	TRBJ2-3	TRBV5-5	NA	TGTGCCAGCAGCTTGGCCCAGGTTCAGGCAGATACGCAGTATTTT	CASSLAQVQADTQYF
NA	TRBJ1-6	TRBV25-1	TRBD1	TGTGCCAGCAGGGAGCGGGACAGGGCTTATAATTCACCCCTCCACTTT	CASRERDRAYNSPLHF
medium-sized	TRBJ2-7	TRBV28	TRBD1	TGTGCCAGCAAACCAGGGGGCAACCTCTACGAGCAGTACTTC	CASKPGGNLYEQYF
NA	TRBJ2-5	TRBV19	TRBD2	TGTGCCAGTAGTCCCCGAGCGGGAGCCCAAGAGACCCAGTACTTC	CASSPRAGAQETQYF
NA	TRBJ1-4	TRBV28	NA	TGTGCCAGCAGTTTCCAGGGAGAAAAACTGTTTTTT	CASSFQGEKLFF
NA	TRBJ2-7	TRBV2	NA	TGTGCCAGCAGTGTGGCAGGGGGGTACGAGCAGTACTTC	CASSVAGGYEQYF
NA	TRBJ1-1	TRBV25-1	NA	TGTGCCAGCAAGGGGCAGGGCACTGAAGCTTTCTTT	CASKGQGTEAFF
few	TRBJ1-1	TRBV5-1	NA	TGCGCCACCAAACAGGCTTTCGACACTGAAGCTTTCTTT	CATKQAFDTEAFF
NA	TRBJ1-4	TRBV7-2	NA	TGTGCCAGCAGCTCTGGTGGGGAGGGTAGGAATGAAAAACTGTTTTTT	CASSSGGEGRNEKLFF
few	TRBJ2-7	TRBV5-8	TRBD1	TGTGCCAGCAGCTTGGGACAGGGTCGTGGCTACGAGCAGTACTTC	CASSLGQGRGYEQYF
few	TRBJ2-2	TRBV7-2	NA	TGTGCCAGCAGGGGAGGAGGGAATAGACACACCGGGGAGCTGTTTTTT	CASRGGGNRHTGELFF
NA	TRBJ1-3	TRBV28	TRBD1	TGTGCCAGCAGTACCTTGACAGGGGTGACTGGAAACACCATATATTTT	CASSTLTGVTGNTIYF
NA	TRBJ2-1	TRBV30	NA	TGTGCCTGGGCATACAATGAGCAGTTCTTC	CAWAYNEQFF
NA	TRBJ1-4	TRBV2	TRBD1	TGTGCCAGCAGTGAAGCGGGACAGGGGATCGAACTGTTTTTT	CASSEAGQGIELFF
NA	TRBJ2-3	TRBV7-9	TRBD2	TGTGCCAGCGTCCGGACTGGGAGGGCAGATACGCAGTATTTT	CASVRTGRADTQYF
once	TRBJ1-2	TRBV6-4	TRBD1	TGTGCCAGCAGTGAAGCCGGGACAGAGGGCTATGGCTACACCTTC	CASSEAGTEGYGYTF
NA	TRBJ1-6	TRBV28	NA	TGTGCCAGCAGTTTAACGCAGGGAGGGTCACCCCTCCACTTT	CASSLTQGGSPLHF
NA	TRBJ2-7	TRBV7-2	NA	TGTGCCAGCAGCTTACAGGCCGCGACAGGCCTTCCCTACGAGCAGTACTTC	CASSLQAATGLPYEQYF
NA	TRBJ1-6	TRBV19	NA	TGTGCCACCGGGGAGCGGGGAAGATCACCCCTCCACTTT	CATGERGRSPLHF